This is a list of T cell receptor beta chains from one sample in a study of blood T cell repertoires in COVID-19. Profiled with immunoSEQ multiplex PCR; TCRdb holds only in-frame clones, not every one. The table has 230,000 or so clones, around 80% seen once. Material for sequencing was peripheral blood. These receptors all stem from a man aged 40-55 years who had recovered from COVID-19. Each CDR3 is given with its conserved first and last residue. Fields, in order: V gene, J gene, D gene, clone size, CDR3 length, CDR3 protein, CDR3 DNA. A D gene is named only where the DNA matches it firmly. Clone sizes are given selectively: once, few, many, or a class where the clone is expanded.

TRBV6-1	TRBJ1-2	TRBD1	NA	13	CASSEGQGYGYTF	TGTGCCAGCAGTGAAGGACAGGGCTATGGCTACACCTTC
TRBV11-3	TRBJ1-2	NA	NA	13	CASSLTRRGGYTF	TGTGCCAGCAGCTTAACCAGGCGTGGTGGCTACACCTTC
TRBV10-1	TRBJ2-2	TRBD2	NA	17	CASSDPGLAETTGELFF	TGCGCCAGCAGTGACCCTGGACTAGCGGAAACCACCGGGGAGCTGTTTTTT
TRBV10-3	TRBJ1-2	NA	once	14	CAISAGLGREGYTF	TGTGCCATCAGTGCCGGCCTGGGGCGAGAGGGCTACACCTTC
TRBV9	TRBJ2-7	TRBD1	NA	18	CASSPLTGGQGAWGEQYF	TGTGCCAGCAGCCCATTGACGGGCGGACAGGGGGCGTGGGGCGAGCAGTACTTC
TRBV7-9	TRBJ1-4	TRBD1	NA	14	CASSPGQGYEKLFF	TGTGCCAGCAGCCCGGGACAGGGGTATGAAAAACTGTTTTTT
TRBV7-4	TRBJ1-5	NA	NA	10	CASSPGRARF	TGTGCCAGCAGCCCAGGCAGGGCCCGGTTT
TRBV7-9	TRBJ2-3	NA	NA	13	CASSFQVTDTQYF	TGTGCCAGCAGCTTTCAGGTTACAGATACGCAGTATTTT
TRBV7-2	TRBJ1-5	TRBD1	NA	17	CASSPTSTGVRNQPQHF	TGTGCCAGCAGCCCAACGTCGACAGGGGTTCGCAATCAGCCCCAGCATTTT
TRBV10-3	TRBJ1-1	NA	few	14	CAIRKGDMNTEAFF	TGTGCCATCAGGAAAGGGGATATGAACACTGAAGCTTTCTTT